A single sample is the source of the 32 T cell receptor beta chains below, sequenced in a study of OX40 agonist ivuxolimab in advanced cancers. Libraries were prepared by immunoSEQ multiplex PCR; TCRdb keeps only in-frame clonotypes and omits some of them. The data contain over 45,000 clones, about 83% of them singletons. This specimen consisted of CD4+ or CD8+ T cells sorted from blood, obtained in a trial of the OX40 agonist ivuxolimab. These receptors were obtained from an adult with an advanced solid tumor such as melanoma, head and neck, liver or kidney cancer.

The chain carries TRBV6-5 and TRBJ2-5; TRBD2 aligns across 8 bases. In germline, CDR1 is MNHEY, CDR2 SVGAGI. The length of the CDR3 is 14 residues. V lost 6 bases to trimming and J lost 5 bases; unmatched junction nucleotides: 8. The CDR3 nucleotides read TGTGCCAGCAGGTCAAGCGGGGGTTGGGAGACCCAGTACTTC. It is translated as CASRSSGGWETQYF.

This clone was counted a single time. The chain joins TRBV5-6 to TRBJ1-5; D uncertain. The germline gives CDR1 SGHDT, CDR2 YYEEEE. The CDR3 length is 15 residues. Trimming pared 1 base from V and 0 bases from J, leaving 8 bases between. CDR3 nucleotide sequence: TGTGCCAGCAGCTTGTACGGCGGTAGCAATCAGCCCCAGCATTTT. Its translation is CASSLYGGSNQPQHF.

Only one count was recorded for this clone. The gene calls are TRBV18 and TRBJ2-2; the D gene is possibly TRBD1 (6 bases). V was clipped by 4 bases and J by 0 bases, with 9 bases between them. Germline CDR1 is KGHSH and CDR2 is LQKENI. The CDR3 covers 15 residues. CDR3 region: CASSRGQTNTGELFF. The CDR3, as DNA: TGTGCCAGCTCACGAGGACAGACGAACACCGGGGAGCTGTTTTTT. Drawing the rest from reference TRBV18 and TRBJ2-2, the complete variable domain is NAGVMQNPRHLVRRRGQEARLRCSPMKGHSHVYWYRQLPEEGLKFMVYLQKENIIDESGMPKERFSAEFPKEGPSILRIQQVVRGDSAAYFCASSRGQTNTGELFFGEGSRLTVL.

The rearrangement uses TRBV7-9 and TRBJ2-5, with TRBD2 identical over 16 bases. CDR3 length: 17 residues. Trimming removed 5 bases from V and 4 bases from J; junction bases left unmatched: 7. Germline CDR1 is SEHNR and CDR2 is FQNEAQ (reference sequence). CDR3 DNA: TGTGCCAGCAGCCCGGGGACTAGCGGGGGGGCCTCAGAGACCCAGTACTTC. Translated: CASSPGTSGGASETQYF.

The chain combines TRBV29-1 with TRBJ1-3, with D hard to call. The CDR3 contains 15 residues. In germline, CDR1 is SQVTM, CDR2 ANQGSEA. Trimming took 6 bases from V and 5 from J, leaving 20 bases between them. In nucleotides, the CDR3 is TGCAGCGTAACTCTAGGCACCCCAGGCCGAAACACCATATATTTT. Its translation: CSVTLGTPGRNTIYF.

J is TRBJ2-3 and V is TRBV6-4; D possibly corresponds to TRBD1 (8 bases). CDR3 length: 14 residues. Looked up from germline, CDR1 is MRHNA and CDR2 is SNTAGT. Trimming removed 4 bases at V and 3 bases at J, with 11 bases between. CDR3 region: CASSVQGGTDTQYF. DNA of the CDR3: TGTGCCAGCAGTGTACAGGGGGGGACAGATACGCAGTATTTT.

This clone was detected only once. The CDR3 loop is CASSLRDGRDQYF. CDR3 sequence (DNA): TGCGCCAGCAGCCTCCGGGACGGCCGGGACCAGTACTTC. The rearrangement uses TRBV4-3 and TRBJ2-5, with D possibly being TRBD1 or TRBD2 (5 bases each). Germline values: CDR1 LGHNA, CDR2 YSLEER. The CDR3 is made up of 13 amino acids. V was pared by 4 bases and J by 10 bases, with 16 bases between.

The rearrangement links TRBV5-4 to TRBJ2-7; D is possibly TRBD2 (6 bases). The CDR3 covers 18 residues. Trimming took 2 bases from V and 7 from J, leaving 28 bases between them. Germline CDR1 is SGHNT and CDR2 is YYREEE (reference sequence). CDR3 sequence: CASSFSFTGAGGVGEQYF. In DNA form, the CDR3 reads TGTGCCAGCAGCTTTAGTTTCACCGGGGCCGGGGGTGTAGGGGAGCAGTACTTC.

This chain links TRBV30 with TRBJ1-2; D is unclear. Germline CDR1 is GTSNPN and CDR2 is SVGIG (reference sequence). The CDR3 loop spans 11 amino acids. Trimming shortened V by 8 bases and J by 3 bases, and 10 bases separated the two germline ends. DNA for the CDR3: TGTGCCCGGGGTGGGTACTATGGCTACACCTTC. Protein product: CARGGYYGYTF.

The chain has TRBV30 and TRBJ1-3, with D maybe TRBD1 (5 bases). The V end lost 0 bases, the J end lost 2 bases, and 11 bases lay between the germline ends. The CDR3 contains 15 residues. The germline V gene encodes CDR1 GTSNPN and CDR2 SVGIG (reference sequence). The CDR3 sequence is CAWSVAGMAGNTIYF. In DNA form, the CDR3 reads TGTGCCTGGAGTGTAGCAGGGATGGCTGGAAACACCATATATTTT.

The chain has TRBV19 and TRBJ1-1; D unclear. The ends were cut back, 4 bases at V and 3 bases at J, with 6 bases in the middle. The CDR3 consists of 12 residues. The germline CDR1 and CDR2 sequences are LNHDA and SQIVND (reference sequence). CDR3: CASSTLYTEAFF. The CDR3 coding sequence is TGTGCCAGTAGTACACTCTACACTGAAGCTTTCTTT.

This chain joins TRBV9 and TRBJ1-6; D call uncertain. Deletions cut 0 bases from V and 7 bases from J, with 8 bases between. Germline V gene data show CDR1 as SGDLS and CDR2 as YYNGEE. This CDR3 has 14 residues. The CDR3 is CASSVVQLNSPLHF. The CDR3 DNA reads TGTGCCAGCAGCGTAGTACAGCTGAATTCACCCCTCCACTTT.

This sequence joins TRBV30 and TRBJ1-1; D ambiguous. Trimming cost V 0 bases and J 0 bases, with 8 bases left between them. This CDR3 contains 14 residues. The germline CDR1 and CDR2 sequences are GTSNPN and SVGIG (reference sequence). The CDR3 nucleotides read TGTGCCTGGAGTGTACTAGTCATGAACACTGAAGCTTTCTTT. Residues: CAWSVLVMNTEAFF.

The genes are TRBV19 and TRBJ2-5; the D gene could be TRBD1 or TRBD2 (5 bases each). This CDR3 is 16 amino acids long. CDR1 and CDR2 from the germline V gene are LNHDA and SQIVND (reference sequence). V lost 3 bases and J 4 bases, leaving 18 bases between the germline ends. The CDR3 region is CASSMFRGEVVETQYF. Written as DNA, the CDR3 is TGTGCCAGTAGTATGTTCCGGGGCGAGGTGGTAGAGACCCAGTACTTC.

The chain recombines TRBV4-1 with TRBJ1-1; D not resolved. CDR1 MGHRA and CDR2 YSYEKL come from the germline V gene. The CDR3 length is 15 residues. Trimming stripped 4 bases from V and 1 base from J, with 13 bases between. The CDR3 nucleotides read TGCGCCAGCAGCCCAAACGTCCTACAGAACACTGAAGCTTTCTTT. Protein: CASSPNVLQNTEAFF.

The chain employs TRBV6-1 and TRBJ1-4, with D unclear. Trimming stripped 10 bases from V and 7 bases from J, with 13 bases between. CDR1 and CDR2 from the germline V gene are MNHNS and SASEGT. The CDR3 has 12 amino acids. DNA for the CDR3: TGTGCCACGGGTCCGCGTGTTGAAAAACTGTTTTTT. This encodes CATGPRVEKLFF.

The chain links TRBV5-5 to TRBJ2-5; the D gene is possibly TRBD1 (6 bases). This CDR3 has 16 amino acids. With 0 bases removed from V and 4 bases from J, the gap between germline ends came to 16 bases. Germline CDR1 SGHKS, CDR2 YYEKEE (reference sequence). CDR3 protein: CASSLVLTGRSETQYF. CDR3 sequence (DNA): TGTGCCAGCAGCTTGGTGTTGACAGGTCGGTCAGAGACCCAGTACTTC.

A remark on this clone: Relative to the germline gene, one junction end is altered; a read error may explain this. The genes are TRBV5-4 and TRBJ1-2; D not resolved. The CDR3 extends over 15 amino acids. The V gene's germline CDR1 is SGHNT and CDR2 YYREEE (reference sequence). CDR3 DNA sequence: TGCGCCAGCAGCCAAGAGCCCAGAAACGCCTATGGCTACACCTTC. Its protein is CASSQEPRNAYGYTF. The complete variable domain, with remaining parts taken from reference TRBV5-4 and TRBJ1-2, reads ETGVTQSPTHLIKTRGQQVTLRCSSQSGHNTVSWYQQALGQGPQFIFQYYREEENGRGNFPPRFSGLQFPNYSSELNVNALELDDSALYLCASSQEPRNAYGYTFGSGTRLTVV.

CDR3 nucleotides: TGTGCCAGCAGCCGGACCCTCTCTGGAAACACCATATATTTT. Residues: CASSRTLSGNTIYF. The chain has TRBV6-5 and TRBJ1-3; D is unclear. The V and J ends lost 6 bases and 0 bases respectively, with 9 bases between them. CDR3 length: 14 residues. In germline, CDR1 is MNHEY, CDR2 SVGAGI.

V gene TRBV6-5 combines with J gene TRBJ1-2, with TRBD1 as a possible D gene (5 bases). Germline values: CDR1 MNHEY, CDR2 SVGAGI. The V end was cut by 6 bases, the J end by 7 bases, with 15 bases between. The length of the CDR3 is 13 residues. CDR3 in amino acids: CASRPTGGGGYTF. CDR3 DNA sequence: TGTGCCAGCAGACCTACAGGCGGAGGTGGCTACACCTTC.

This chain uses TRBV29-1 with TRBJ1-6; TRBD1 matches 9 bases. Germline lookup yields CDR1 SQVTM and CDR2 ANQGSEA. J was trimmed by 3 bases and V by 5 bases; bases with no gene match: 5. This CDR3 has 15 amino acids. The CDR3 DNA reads TGCAGCGTTCGAACAGGGGGCGGCTATAATTCACCCCTCCACTTT. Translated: CSVRTGGGYNSPLHF.

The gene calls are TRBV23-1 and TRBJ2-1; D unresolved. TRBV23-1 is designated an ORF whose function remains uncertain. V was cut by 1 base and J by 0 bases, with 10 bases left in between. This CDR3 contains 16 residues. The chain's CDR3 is CASSQLRQSSYNEQFF. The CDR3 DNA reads TGCGCCAGCAGTCAATTGAGGCAGAGCTCCTACAATGAGCAGTTCTTC.

CDR3 bases: TGTGCCAGCAGTTTAGCGGCGGAGACCCAGTACTTC. The encoded protein is CASSLAAETQYF. The chain is built from TRBV27 and TRBJ2-5; no clear D gene. Looked up from germline, CDR1 is MNHEY and CDR2 is SMNVEV (reference sequence). The CDR3 runs to 12 residues. The germline V and J ends were trimmed by 2 bases and 5 bases, with 6 bases remaining between them.

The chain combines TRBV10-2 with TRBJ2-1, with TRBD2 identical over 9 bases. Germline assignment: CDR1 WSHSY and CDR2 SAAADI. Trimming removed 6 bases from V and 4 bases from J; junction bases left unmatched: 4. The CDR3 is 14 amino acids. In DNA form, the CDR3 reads TGCGCCAGCAGGGGTCTAGCGGGGTACAATGAGCAGTTCTTC. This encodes CASRGLAGYNEQFF.

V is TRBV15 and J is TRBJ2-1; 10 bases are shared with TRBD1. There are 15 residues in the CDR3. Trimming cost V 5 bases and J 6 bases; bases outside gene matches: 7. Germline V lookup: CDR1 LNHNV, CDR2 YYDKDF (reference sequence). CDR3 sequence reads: CATSGRTGGGNEQFF. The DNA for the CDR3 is TGTGCCACCAGCGGGAGGACAGGGGGAGGCAATGAGCAGTTCTTC.

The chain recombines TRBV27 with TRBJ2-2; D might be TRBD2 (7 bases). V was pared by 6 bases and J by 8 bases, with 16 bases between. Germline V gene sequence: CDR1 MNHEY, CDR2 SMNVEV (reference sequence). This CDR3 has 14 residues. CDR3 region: CASRKGGASGELFF. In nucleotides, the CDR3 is TGTGCCAGCAGAAAAGGGGGGGCAAGTGGGGAGCTGTTTTTT.

Written as DNA, the CDR3 is TGTGCCAGCTCACCTTTGACGGAGACTGAAGCTTTCTTT. It translates to CASSPLTETEAFF. The chain links TRBV18 to TRBJ1-1; no clear D gene. The CDR3 has 13 residues. V lost 3 bases, J lost 5 bases, and 10 bases lay in between. The V gene's germline CDR1 is KGHSH and CDR2 LQKENI. The complete variable domain, with remaining parts taken from reference TRBV18 and TRBJ1-1, reads NAGVMQNPRHLVRRRGQEARLRCSPMKGHSHVYWYRQLPEEGLKFMVYLQKENIIDESGMPKERFSAEFPKEGPSILRIQQVVRGDSAAYFCASSPLTETEAFFGQGTRLTVV.

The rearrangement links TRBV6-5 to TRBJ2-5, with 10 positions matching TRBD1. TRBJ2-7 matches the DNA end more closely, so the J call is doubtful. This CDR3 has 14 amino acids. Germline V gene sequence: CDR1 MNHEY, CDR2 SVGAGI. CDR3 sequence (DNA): TGTGCCAGCAGACCGGGACAGGGGTTCTACGAGCAGTACTTC. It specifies CASRPGQGFYEQYF.

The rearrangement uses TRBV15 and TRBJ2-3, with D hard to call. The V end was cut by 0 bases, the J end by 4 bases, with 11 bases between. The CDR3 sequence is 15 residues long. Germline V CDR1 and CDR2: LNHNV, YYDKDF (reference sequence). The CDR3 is CATSRDLAVADTQYF. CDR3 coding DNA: TGTGCCACCAGCAGAGATTTAGCAGTAGCAGATACGCAGTATTTT.

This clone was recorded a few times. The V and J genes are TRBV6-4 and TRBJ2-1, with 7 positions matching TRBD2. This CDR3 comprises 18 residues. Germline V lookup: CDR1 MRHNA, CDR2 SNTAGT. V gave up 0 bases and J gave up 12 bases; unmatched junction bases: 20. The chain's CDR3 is CASSDSGGKVAGISTQFF. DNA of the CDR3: TGTGCCAGCAGTGACTCGGGGGGGAAGGTGGCGGGGATCTCAACGCAGTTCTTC.

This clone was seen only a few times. CDR3 bases: TGTGCCTGGAGCCGGGACAGGCCCTATGGCTACACCTTC. Translated: CAWSRDRPYGYTF. The chain carries TRBV30 and TRBJ1-2; 8 bases are shared with TRBD1. This CDR3 has 13 residues. CDR1 is GTSNPN, CDR2 SVGIG, per germline (reference sequence). V trimming: 3 bases; J trimming: 4 bases; junction bases outside the gene matches: 4.

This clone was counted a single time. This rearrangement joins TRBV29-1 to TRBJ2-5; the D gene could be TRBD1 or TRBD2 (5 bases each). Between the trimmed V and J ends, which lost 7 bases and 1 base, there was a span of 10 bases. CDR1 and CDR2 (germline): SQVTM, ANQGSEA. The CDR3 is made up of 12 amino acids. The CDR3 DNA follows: TGCAGCGAGGGGACGGCCCAAGAGACCCAGTACTTC. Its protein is CSEGTAQETQYF.